The 6 T cell receptor beta chains listed next were all sequenced from one sample in a study of blood T cell repertoires in COVID-19 (dated by TCRdb to about 2020). Libraries were constructed by the immunoSEQ multiplex PCR assay. TCRdb holds this immuneACCESS table with in-frame rearrangements only. Some clones are missing; in checked studies, unresolved V genes explain under half, and the rest has no known cause. Present in this sample are about 360,000 clones, more than 70% of which were seen just once. The top ten constitute around 1.9% of the sample. Sample: PBMCs or T cells enriched from blood (not recorded which). The receptors derive from a man aged 35 to 55 in a cohort exposed to, infected with or recovered from COVID-19 (not recorded which).

This clone was observed once. The chain carries TRBV7-2 and TRBJ2-2; possible D gene TRBD1, 6 bases. The germline V gene encodes CDR1 SGHTA and CDR2 FQGNSA. The CDR3 sequence is 15 residues long. V was trimmed by 5 bases and J by 6 bases, leaving 16 bases between them. The CDR3 bases are TGTGCCAGCAGCCCCGGCAGGGGAAACCCCGGGGAGCTGTTTTTT. This encodes CASSPGRGNPGELFF.

Regarding this clone: The sample contains more than one DNA sequence encoding this CDR3. V gene TRBV29-1 combines with J gene TRBJ1-1; D not resolved. CDR3 length: 12 amino acids. V gave up 4 bases and J gave up 1 base, with 7 bases separating them. The V gene's germline CDR1 is SQVTM and CDR2 ANQGSEA. The CDR3 is CSVGQTNTEAFF. The CDR3 DNA follows: TGCAGCGTTGGACAAACGAACACTGAAGCTTTCTTT. Combining the CDR3 with reference TRBV29-1 and TRBJ1-1 gives the whole variable domain SAVISQKPSRDICQRGTSLTIQCQVDSQVTMMFWYRQQPGQSLTLIATANQGSEATYESGFVIDKFPISRPNLTFSTLTVSNMSPEDSSIYLCSVGQTNTEAFFGQGTRLTVV.

This chain joins TRBV28 and TRBJ1-5; 8 bases align to TRBD1. The V gene end was trimmed by 6 bases and the J gene end by 6 bases; junction bases not matched to a gene: 7. The CDR3 runs to 14 residues. Looked up from germline, CDR1 is MDHEN and CDR2 is SYDVKM. The CDR3 DNA sequence: TGTGCCAGCAGACCGGACAGGGACGGTCAGCCCCAGCATTTT. This gives the protein CASRPDRDGQPQHF.

The chain employs TRBV5-1 and TRBJ2-1, with 9 positions matching TRBD1. CDR3 length equals 15 residues. Per germline, CDR1 SGHRS and CDR2 YFSETQ. V trimming: 1 base; J trimming: 6 bases; junction bases outside the gene matches: 5. The chain's CDR3 is CASSLLGTGINEQFF. The CDR3 DNA is TGCGCCAGCAGCTTGTTGGGGACAGGGATCAATGAGCAGTTCTTC.

The chain recombines TRBV4-1 with TRBJ2-1; 10 nucleotides agree with TRBD1. With V trimmed by 2 bases and J by 4 bases, 2 bases remained unmatched. CDR3 size: 15 residues. Germline lookup yields CDR1 MGHRA and CDR2 YSYEKL. The CDR3 loop is CASSQRDRGYNEQFF. CDR3 coding DNA: TGCGCCAGCAGCCAACGGGACAGGGGTTACAATGAGCAGTTCTTC.

The rearrangement joins TRBV2 to TRBJ1-2; 8 nucleotides line up with TRBD1. The CDR3 spans 13 residues. CDR1 is SNHLY and CDR2 is FYNNEI in the germline V gene. With 4 bases clipped from V and 7 bases from J, the junction kept 5 bases outside the gene matches. The chain's CDR3 is CASSARDRGGYTF. The CDR3 bases are TGTGCCAGCAGTGCTAGAGACAGGGGTGGCTACACCTTC.